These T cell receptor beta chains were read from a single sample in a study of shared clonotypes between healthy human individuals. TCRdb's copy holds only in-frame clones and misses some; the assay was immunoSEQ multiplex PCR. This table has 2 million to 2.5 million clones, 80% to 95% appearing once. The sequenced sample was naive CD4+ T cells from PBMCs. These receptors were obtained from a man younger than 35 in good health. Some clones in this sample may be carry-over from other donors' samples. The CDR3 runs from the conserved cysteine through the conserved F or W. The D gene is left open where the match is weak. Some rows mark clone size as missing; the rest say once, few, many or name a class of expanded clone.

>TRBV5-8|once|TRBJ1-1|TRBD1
TGTGCCAGCAGCTTACGGACAGGGTGGTCTGAAGCTTTCTTT
CASSLRTGWSEAFF
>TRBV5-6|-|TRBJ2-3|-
TGTGCCAGCAGCTTTTCTCAGACAGATACGCAGTATTTT
CASSFSQTDTQYF
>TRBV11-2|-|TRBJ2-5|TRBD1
TGTGCCAGCAGCTTTCCTACAGGGGAAGAGACCCAGTACTTC
CASSFPTGEETQYF
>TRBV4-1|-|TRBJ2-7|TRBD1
TGCGCCAGCTCCTGGACCGGGACAGGGGTATACGAGCAGTACTTC
CASSWTGTGVYEQYF
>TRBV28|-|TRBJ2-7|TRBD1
TGTGCCAGCACCGAAACCGGGACAGGGGGGCCCTACGAGCAGTACTTC
CASTETGTGGPYEQYF
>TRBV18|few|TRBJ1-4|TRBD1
TGTGCCAGCTCTCACGGACAGGGGATTCCCTCAACTAATGAAAAACTGTTTTTT
CASSHGQGIPSTNEKLFF
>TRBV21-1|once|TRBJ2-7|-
TGTGCCAGCAGCAAAGTGAGGGGGCTTAGCTTCGTGTGCCACGAGCAGTACTTC
CASSKVRGLSFVCHEQYF
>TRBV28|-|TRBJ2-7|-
TGTGCCAGCAGTTTTCGCTACGAGCAGTACTTC
CASSFRYEQYF
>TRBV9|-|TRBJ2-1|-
TGTGCCAGCAGCGTAGACAGCACCTACAATGAGCAGTTCTTC
CASSVDSTYNEQFF
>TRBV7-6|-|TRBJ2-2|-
TGTGCCAGCAGCTCTCCCTTGGGGAGCGACACCGGGGAGCTGTTTTTT
CASSSPLGSDTGELFF
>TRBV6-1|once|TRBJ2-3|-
TGTGCCAGCATTCGGGAAGGGACAGATACGCAGTATTTT
CASIREGTDTQYF
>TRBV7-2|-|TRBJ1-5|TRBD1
TGTGCCAGCAGCTTAGACGCAGGGGGCGCCGGGCAGCCCCAGCATTTT
CASSLDAGGAGQPQHF
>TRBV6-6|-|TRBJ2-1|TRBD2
TGTGCCAGCAGTGCTAGCGGGCAAGCCTACAATGAGCAGTTCTTC
CASSASGQAYNEQFF
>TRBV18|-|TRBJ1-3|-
TGTGCCAGCTCACCCCTTGTGGTTGGTCTTGGAAACACCATATATTTT
CASSPLVVGLGNTIYF
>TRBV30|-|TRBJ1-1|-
TGTGCCTGGAGTGTACTTCGGGGTGAAGCTTTCTTT
CAWSVLRGEAFF
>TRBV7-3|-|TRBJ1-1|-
TGTGCCAGCAGCTTTGGGCCCCCACAGGGAAACACTGAAGCTTTCTTT
CASSFGPPQGNTEAFF
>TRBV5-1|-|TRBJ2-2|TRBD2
TGCGCCAGCAGCACCGGGGGGGCGAACACCGGGGAGCTGTTTTTT
CASSTGGANTGELFF
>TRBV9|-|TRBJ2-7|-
TGTGCCAGCAGCGTACAGGACACCCTCTACGAGCAGTACTTC
CASSVQDTLYEQYF
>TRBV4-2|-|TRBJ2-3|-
TGTGCCAGCAGCCAAGGGCAGGGCCTGAGGGATACGCAGTATTTT
CASSQGQGLRDTQYF
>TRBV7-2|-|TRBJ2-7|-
TGTGCCAGCAGCCGAACCGACGAGCAGTACTTC
CASSRTDEQYF
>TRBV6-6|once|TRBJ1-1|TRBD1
TGTGCCAGCAGTTACTCTGGACAGGGCGCTGAAGCTTTCTTT
CASSYSGQGAEAFF
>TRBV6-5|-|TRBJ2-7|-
TGTGCCAGCAGCCCTGGGAGGTACGAGCAGTACTTC
CASSPGRYEQYF
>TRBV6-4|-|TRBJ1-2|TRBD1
TGTGCCAGCAGTCCCGGGACAGGGACAGGCTACACCTTC
CASSPGTGTGYTF
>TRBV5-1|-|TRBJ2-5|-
TGCGCCAGCAGCCCCGGCTGGGGGGCGTTGGGGGAGACCCAGTACTTC
CASSPGWGALGETQYF
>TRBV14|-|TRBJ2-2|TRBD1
TGTGCCAGCAGCTTACGGACAGGATCGAACACCGGGGAGCTGTTTTTT
CASSLRTGSNTGELFF
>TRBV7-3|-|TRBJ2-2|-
TGTGCCAGCAGCTTATTGACAGCTAACACCGGGGAGCTGTTTTTT
CASSLLTANTGELFF
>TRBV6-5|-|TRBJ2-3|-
TGTGCCAGCAGCTCAGCAGATACGCAGTATTTT
CASSSADTQYF
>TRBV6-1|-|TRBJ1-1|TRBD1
TGTGCCAGCAGCGCGGGACAGGCGAACACTGAAGCTTTCTTT
CASSAGQANTEAFF
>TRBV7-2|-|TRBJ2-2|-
TGTGCCAGCAGCTTCCGGACAGCTCCGAACACCGGGGAGCTGTTTTTT
CASSFRTAPNTGELFF
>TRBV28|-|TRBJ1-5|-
TGTGCCAGCAGTAGGGGATTTGGCAATCAGCCCCAGCATTTT
CASSRGFGNQPQHF
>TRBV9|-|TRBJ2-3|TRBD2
TGTGCCAGCAGCCCACACCTCGGGACTAGCGTAGCGCAGTATTTT
CASSPHLGTSVAQYF
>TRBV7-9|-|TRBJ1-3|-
TGTGCCAGCGGGGTGGCTGGAAACACCATATATTTT
CASGVAGNTIYF
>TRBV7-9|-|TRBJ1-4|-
TGTGCCAGCAGCTCACCCCGGCGAGGGGATGAAAAACTGTTTTTT
CASSSPRRGDEKLFF
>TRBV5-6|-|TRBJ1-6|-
TGTGCCAGCAGCTTAAAGGGAAACCCTAATTCACCCCTCCACTTT
CASSLKGNPNSPLHF
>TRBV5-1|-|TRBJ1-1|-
TGCGCCAGCAAAATTGGGTCCGTCTCGACGGAAGCTTTCTTT
CASKIGSVSTEAFF
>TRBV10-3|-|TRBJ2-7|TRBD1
TGTGCCATCAGTGATCCGACAGGGCGGAGAACCTACGAGCAGTACTTC
CAISDPTGRRTYEQYF
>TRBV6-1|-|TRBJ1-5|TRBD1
TGTGCCAGCAGGCCCGGACAGGGAAGGAATCAGCCCCAGCATTTT
CASRPGQGRNQPQHF
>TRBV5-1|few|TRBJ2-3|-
TGCGCCAGCAGCTTGGCGGATACGCAGTATTTT
CASSLADTQYF
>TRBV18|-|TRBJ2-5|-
TGTGCCAGCTCACCACGCTATCAAGAGACCCAGTACTTC
CASSPRYQETQYF
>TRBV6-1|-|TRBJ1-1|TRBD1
TGTGCCAGCAGTGAATTGACAGGGGTGGGCACTGAAGCTTTCTTT
CASSELTGVGTEAFF
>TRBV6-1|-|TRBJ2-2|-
TGTGCCAGCAGCAACCCGAACACCGGGGAGCTGTTTTTT
CASSNPNTGELFF
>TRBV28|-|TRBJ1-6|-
TGTGCCAGCAGTACTGGTTACAATTCACCCCTCCACTTT
CASSTGYNSPLHF
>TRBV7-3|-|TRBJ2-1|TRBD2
TGTGCCAGCAGCACGACTAGCGGGAGAGTAGGAAATGAGCAGTTCTTC
CASSTTSGRVGNEQFF
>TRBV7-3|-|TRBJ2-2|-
TGTGCCAGCAGCTTAATACCGGCCGGGGAGCTGTTTTTT
CASSLIPAGELFF
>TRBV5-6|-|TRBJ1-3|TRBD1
TGTGCCAGCAGCTCGGACACAGGGGCTGGAAACACCATATATTTT
CASSSDTGAGNTIYF
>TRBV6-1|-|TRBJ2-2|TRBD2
TGTGCCAGCAGTGTAGACGCCTCGGGGGGGACCACCGGGGAGCTGTTTTTT
CASSVDASGGTTGELFF